The T cell receptor (beta chain) under discussion was sequenced for a study of T cell repertoires in cytomegalovirus infection. On the study more broadly: CMV epitopes that were recently identified and HLA-C-restricted were used alongside well-studied HLA-B-restricted ones. Matching HLA type, along with CMV infection, was indicated by public TCR beta signatures. Overall study findings and caveats: Based on cumulative public TCR beta family frequency, carriers of CMV plus the relevant HLA were identified. There were HLA-C-restricted CMV-specific TCR beta clonotypes dominating the ex vivo response.

One entry per CDR3 protein, called by TCRdb with MiXCR from the reads. Of 550,000 to 700,000 distinct CDR3 sequences detected, almost 40% appear once; the ten largest clones hold 48%. A word on this clonotype: Its antigen remains unknown.

The TCR sequence derives from a human donor in good health (CMV status not recorded). Some clones in this sample may be carry-over from other donors' samples. Specimen: cultured PBMCs, collected from culture after CMV antigen stimulation.

CDR3 bases: TGTGCCAGTAGTTCACAGGGAAGCGGCCAGCCCCAGCATTTT. Its protein is CASSSQGSGQPQHF. The gene calls are TRBV19 and TRBJ1-5, with D possibly matching TRBD1 (6 bases). The CDR3 is 14 residues long. The germline V and J ends were trimmed by 5 bases and 7 bases, with 15 bases remaining between them. Germline V CDR1 and CDR2: LNHDA, SQIVND (reference sequence).